Presented here are 30 T cell receptor beta chains from one specimen sequenced in a study of blood T cell repertoires in COVID-19. Libraries were prepared by immunoSEQ multiplex PCR; TCRdb keeps only in-frame clonotypes and omits some of them. The repertoire consists of hundreds of thousands of clones, with 88% occurring once and the leading ten covering 2% to 2.5%. Sequenced material: PBMCs or T cells enriched from blood (not recorded which). The receptor source for this set is a woman aged 55-75 years in a cohort exposed to, infected with or recovered from COVID-19 (not recorded which).

The chain couples TRBV6-5 to TRBJ2-5, with 7 bases lining up with TRBD1. This CDR3 region has 15 residues. The V and J ends lost 6 bases and 6 bases, in that order; junction bases with no gene match: 13. Germline values: CDR1 MNHEY, CDR2 SVGAGI. CDR3 coding DNA: TGTGCCAGCAGGACCGGGACAGACTTGGGAAAGACCCAGTACTTC. Encoded protein: CASRTGTDLGKTQYF.

The genes are TRBV2 and TRBJ2-1, with D possibly being TRBD1 (6 bases). The CDR3 has 16 amino acids. Germline lookup yields CDR1 SNHLY and CDR2 FYNNEI. The V end lost 6 bases, the J end lost 8 bases, and 23 bases lay between the germline ends. The CDR3 nucleotides read TGTGCCAGCAGAACCCGGCGCGCAACAGGGATCGATGAGCAGTTCTTC. Protein sequence: CASRTRRATGIDEQFF.

This clone was counted once. V is TRBV28 and J is TRBJ2-7; 10 bases line up with TRBD2. The CDR3 covers 16 residues. Germline CDR1 MDHEN, CDR2 SYDVKM. The V segment lost 5 bases and the J segment 0 bases; nucleotides outside the gene matches: 7. This CDR3 is CASSPPSGRASYEQYF. In DNA, the CDR3 is TGTGCCAGCAGTCCCCCGAGCGGGAGGGCCTCCTACGAGCAGTACTTC. The variable domain in full, with the rest retrieved from reference TRBV28 and TRBJ2-7, is DVKVTQSSRYLVKRTGEKVFLECVQDMDHENMFWYRQDPGLGLRLIYFSYDVKMKEKGDIPEGYSVSREKKERFSLILESASTNQTSMYLCASSPPSGRASYEQYFGPGTRLTVT.

V and J are TRBV7-2 and TRBJ1-3; 9 positions agree with TRBD1. The CDR3 has 14 residues. The germline gives CDR1 SGHTA, CDR2 FQGNSA. The V segment lost 4 bases and the J segment 6 bases; nucleotides outside the gene matches: 4. The CDR3 sequence is CASSWGQGVNTIYF. The DNA of the CDR3 is TGTGCCAGCAGCTGGGGACAGGGAGTAAACACCATATATTTT.

The gene calls are TRBV6-5 and TRBJ1-1; D may be TRBD1 (5 bases). Looked up from germline, CDR1 is MNHEY and CDR2 is SVGAGI. The CDR3 sequence is 14 residues long. Trimming pared 3 bases from V and 5 bases from J, leaving 13 bases between. The CDR3 coding sequence is TGTGCCAGCAGTTATCGGGACTTTGGAACTGAAGCTTTCTTT. Encoded protein: CASSYRDFGTEAFF.

The gene calls are TRBV28 and TRBJ1-6, with D possibly being TRBD1 (5 bases). The CDR3 has 16 residues. The V gene's germline CDR1 is MDHEN and CDR2 SYDVKM. Trimming stripped 6 bases from V and 7 bases from J, with 19 bases between. The CDR3 protein is CASSLPQGQRNSPLHF. For the CDR3, the DNA is TGTGCCAGCAGCCTGCCTCAGGGTCAGAGGAATTCACCCCTCCACTTT.

The chain is built from TRBV6-2 or TRBV6-3 and TRBJ2-7, with D maybe TRBD2 (6 bases). Looked up from germline, CDR1 is MNHEY and CDR2 is SVGEGT. Trimming stripped 4 bases from V and 3 bases from J, with 19 bases between. The CDR3 spans 16 residues. Here the CDR3 reads CASSSYSAGSLYEQYF. CDR3 sequence (DNA): TGTGCCAGCAGTTCTTACTCGGCCGGGAGCCTCTACGAGCAGTACTTC.

The chain combines TRBV6-2 or TRBV6-3 with TRBJ2-1; 12 nucleotides agree with TRBD2. J lost 4 bases, V lost 4 bases, and 11 bases had no gene match. The V gene's germline CDR1 is MNHEY and CDR2 SVGEGT. CDR3 length: 18 amino acids. The CDR3, as DNA: TGTGCCAGCAGTTTTCTAGCGGGAGGGGACGTACGATACAATGAGCAGTTCTTC. Residues: CASSFLAGGDVRYNEQFF.

V usage is TRBV2 and J usage is TRBJ1-2; TRBD1 aligns across 8 bases. There are 13 residues in the CDR3. Per the germline V gene, CDR1 is SNHLY and CDR2 is FYNNEI. V shed 8 bases and J 8 bases; nucleotides not matched to a gene: 10. The CDR3 DNA reads TGTGCCAGCTCCCAACAGGGGGAAGGGGGCTACACCTTC. Translating gives CASSQQGEGGYTF. Based on the CDR3 plus reference TRBV2 and TRBJ1-2, the full variable domain is EPEVTQTPSHQVTQMGQEVILRCVPISNHLYFYWYRQILGQKVEFLVSFYNNEISEKSEIFDDQFSVERPDGSNFTLKIRSTKLEDSAMYFCASSQQGEGGYTFGSGTRLTVV.

The CDR3 loop is CAWTRTRANGELFF. The CDR3 bases are TGTGCCTGGACCCGGACCAGGGCTAACGGGGAGCTGTTTTTT. The chain joins TRBV30 to TRBJ2-2; weak D call: TRBD1 (5 bases). Trimming pared 4 bases from V and 7 bases from J, leaving 16 bases between. The CDR3 loop spans 14 amino acids. Looked up from germline, CDR1 is GTSNPN and CDR2 is SVGIG (reference sequence).

J is TRBJ1-2 and V is TRBV11-1, with a weak D call TRBD1 (5 bases). Looked up from germline, CDR1 is SGHAT and CDR2 is FQDESV (reference sequence). The CDR3 is made up of 14 amino acids. Deletions cut 5 bases from V and 4 bases from J, with 14 bases between. The CDR3 DNA follows: TGTGCCAGCAGCAACACCGGGACTTCCTATGGCTACACCTTC. Its translation: CASSNTGTSYGYTF.

The chain links TRBV5-1 to TRBJ2-1, with 10 bases aligning to TRBD2. The CDR3 runs 19 residues. Germline V gene data show CDR1 as SGHRS and CDR2 as YFSETQ. After removal of 4 bases from V and 0 bases from J, the junction contained 13 bases not matched to a gene. The CDR3 here is CASSHLGTSALSSYNEQFF. The DNA of the CDR3 is TGCGCCAGCAGCCACCTGGGGACTAGCGCCTTAAGCTCCTACAATGAGCAGTTCTTC.

This rearrangement joins TRBV18 to TRBJ2-1; 10 bases line up with TRBD1. This CDR3 has 15 residues. Looked up from germline, CDR1 is KGHSH and CDR2 is LQKENI. V gave up 5 bases and J gave up 5 bases; unmatched junction bases: 6. The CDR3 is CASSSTGTGDNEQFF. In DNA, the CDR3 is TGTGCCAGCTCATCAACCGGGACAGGGGACAATGAGCAGTTCTTC.

This CDR3 reads CATSDQGRAGELFF. The CDR3 bases are TGTGCCACCAGTGATCAGGGTAGGGCCGGGGAGCTGTTTTTT. The chain employs TRBV24-1 and TRBJ2-2; D may be TRBD1 (5 bases). Germline V gene sequence: CDR1 KGHDR, CDR2 SFDVKD. This CDR3 is 14 amino acids long. V was clipped by 3 bases and J by 6 bases, with 10 bases between them.

This rearrangement joins TRBV28 to TRBJ1-2; D is perhaps TRBD1 (6 bases). Trimming stripped 3 bases from V and 2 bases from J, with 7 bases between. CDR1 is MDHEN, CDR2 SYDVKM, per germline. The CDR3 runs to 13 residues. The CDR3 is CASSFGQNYGYTF. The CDR3 nucleotides read TGTGCCAGCAGTTTTGGACAGAACTATGGCTACACCTTC.

CDR3 sequence reads: CASSEVRSRTSGYTF. CDR3 in DNA: TGTGCCAGCAGTGAAGTAAGGTCTAGGACTTCTGGCTACACCTTC. This chain joins TRBV6-1 and TRBJ1-2; no reliable D call. V shed 1 base and J shed 7 bases, with 16 bases lying between them. CDR1 and CDR2 from the germline V gene are MNHNS and SASEGT. The CDR3 is 15 residues long.

The chain has TRBV4-1 and TRBJ2-2; TRBD2 agrees at 9 bases. This CDR3 is 18 amino acids long. Germline lookup yields CDR1 MGHRA and CDR2 YSYEKL. The J segment lost 0 bases and the V segment lost 0 bases, leaving 5 bases of the junction unmatched. The CDR3 DNA sequence: TGCGCCAGCAGCCAAGAAAGGGCGGGAGGGGCGAACACCGGGGAGCTGTTTTTT. Translating it yields CASSQERAGGANTGELFF.

The chain links TRBV20-1 to TRBJ1-1; D may be TRBD1 (6 bases). This CDR3 has 14 amino acids. V lost 3 bases and J 3 bases, leaving 14 bases between the germline ends. CDR1 is DFQATT, CDR2 SNEGSKA, per germline (reference sequence). The CDR3 is CSASPPQGYTEAFF. CDR3 DNA: TGCAGTGCTAGTCCTCCACAGGGTTACACTGAAGCTTTCTTT.

The chain combines TRBV6-6 with TRBJ2-3, with D maybe TRBD2 (6 bases). This CDR3 is 14 amino acids long. Trimming took off 3 bases at V and 0 bases at J, with 7 bases between the two ends. Germline assignment: CDR1 MNHNY and CDR2 SVGAGI (reference sequence). The CDR3 reads CASSYSGSTDTQYF. In nucleotides, the CDR3 is TGTGCCAGCAGTTATAGCGGTAGCACAGATACGCAGTATTTT.

CDR3 coding DNA: TGCGCCAGCAGTGAGTCGAGCAGCGGGGGCGAGACCCAGTACTTC. It translates to CASSESSSGGETQYF. The J gene is TRBJ2-5, the V gene TRBV10-2, with 8 bases lining up with TRBD2. CDR1 is WSHSY and CDR2 is SAAADI in the germline V gene. The length of the CDR3 is 15 residues. V lost 0 bases to trimming and J lost 5 bases; unmatched junction nucleotides: 5.

The chain is built from TRBV11-2 and TRBJ2-1; 16 positions agree with TRBD2. V shed 5 bases, J shed 8 bases, and the junction held 9 bases outside the gene matches. Per germline, CDR1 SGHAT and CDR2 FQNNGV. This CDR3 has 17 residues. In DNA, the CDR3 is TGTGCCAGCAGCACTCATGGGACTAGCGGGAGGGCCGATGAGCAGTTCTTC. It translates to CASSTHGTSGRADEQFF. Looking up the rest from reference TRBV11-2 and TRBJ2-1 gives the full variable domain: EAGVAQSPRYKIIEKRQSVAFWCNPISGHATLYWYQQILGQGPKLLIQFQNNGVVDDSQLPKDRFSAERLKGVDSTLKIQPAKLEDSAVYLCASSTHGTSGRADEQFFGPGTRLTVL.

This chain connects TRBV5-6 to TRBJ1-6, with D possibly TRBD1 on 6 matching bases. The CDR3 is 15 amino acids. Germline V CDR1 and CDR2: SGHDT, YYEEEE. V was pared by 4 bases and J by 10 bases, with 18 bases between. DNA of the CDR3: TGTGCCAGCAGCCCGGTGGGGGGGGCAAAGTCACCCCTCCACTTT. Its translation: CASSPVGGAKSPLHF.

The chain carries TRBV2 and TRBJ2-6, with 14 bases identical to TRBD2. Trimming took 6 bases from V and 2 from J; bases not matched to a gene: 6. The germline CDR1 and CDR2 sequences are SNHLY and FYNNEI. The CDR3 sequence is 18 residues long. CDR3 sequence (DNA): TGTGCCAGCAGGCATGGACTAGCGGGAGGTGCTGGGGCCAACGTCCTGACTTTC. This codes for CASRHGLAGGAGANVLTF.

The chain carries TRBV11-2 and TRBJ1-1; 9 bases align to TRBD1. The V segment lost 2 bases and the J segment 10 bases; nucleotides outside the gene matches: 8. The V gene's germline CDR1 is SGHAT and CDR2 FQNNGV. The CDR3 has 14 residues. DNA of the CDR3: TGTGCCAGCAGCTTATCATCGACAGGGGGGAGAGCTTTCTTT. Translated, it gives CASSLSSTGGRAFF.

The chain carries TRBV7-9 and TRBJ2-7; 9 bases align to TRBD1. V dropped 5 bases and J dropped 0; count of bases not matched to a gene: 5. The CDR3 has 15 amino acids. The germline gives CDR1 SEHNR, CDR2 FQNEAQ (reference sequence). As DNA, the CDR3 is TGTGCCAGCAGCCCAGACAGGGGGAACTCCTACGAGCAGTACTTC. Protein sequence: CASSPDRGNSYEQYF.

V and J are TRBV28 and TRBJ1-1; TRBD1 agrees at 11 bases. Per the germline V gene, CDR1 is MDHEN and CDR2 is SYDVKM. J gave up 4 bases and V 4 bases, and 8 bases lay outside the gene matches. The CDR3 is 16 residues long. The CDR3 region has the DNA TGTGCCAGCAGTTACACCCGGGACAGGGGGGGCACTGAAGCTTTCTTT. As protein: CASSYTRDRGGTEAFF.

The V call is TRBV6-1, the J call TRBJ1-4, with 9 bases aligning to TRBD1. CDR3 length equals 15 residues. V trimming: 6 bases; J trimming: 4 bases; junction bases outside the gene matches: 6. The germline V gene encodes CDR1 MNHNS and CDR2 SASEGT. The CDR3 nucleotides are TGTGCCAGCAGATCTGGACAGGGGCTTAATGAAAAACTGTTTTTT. Its translation is CASRSGQGLNEKLFF.

The chain carries TRBV7-4 and TRBJ1-5; the match to TRBD1 covers 7 bases. V was clipped by 1 base and J by 3 bases; unmatched bases: 6. The CDR3 runs 16 residues. Germline V gene sequence: CDR1 SGHVT, CDR2 SQSDAQ. The CDR3 DNA sequence: TGTGCCAGCAGCTTAGTTTTCGGACAGGACAATCAGCCCCAGCATTTT. Its protein product is CASSLVFGQDNQPQHF.

This chain joins TRBV28 and TRBJ1-5; no definite D call. Germline V CDR1 and CDR2: MDHEN, SYDVKM. The CDR3 is 13 residues long. V was cut by 7 bases and J by 4 bases, with 11 bases left in between. CDR3 residues: CASTIRRNQPQHF. The CDR3 DNA reads TGTGCCAGCACCATTCGGCGGAATCAGCCCCAGCATTTT.

As DNA, the CDR3 is TGCGCCAGCAGCCCATCCGGGACAGAGTACGAGCAGTACTTC. Translation: CASSPSGTEYEQYF. This chain connects TRBV5-1 to TRBJ2-7; TRBD1 agrees at 7 bases. CDR3 length: 14 amino acids. V lost 4 bases, J lost 4 bases, and 8 bases stayed unmatched. Germline CDR1 and CDR2: SGHRS and YFSETQ.